This T cell receptor beta chain comes out of a study of T-cell reconstitution after alpha-beta-depleted transplantation in children. Study-wide findings and caveats: Alpha-beta T cells present about two months after transplant were reported to originate from several hundred expanded graft clones. Newly generated T cells supplied most T-cell counts and diversity one year post-transplant.

CDR3 size: 15 residues. Deletions cut 3 bases from V and 4 bases from J, with 15 bases between. CDR1 is SGHTA, CDR2 FQGNSA, per germline. This clonotype was seen a few times. Its target is unknown. Unique molecular identifiers were built into the TCRbeta library. Each CDR3 protein is one row after TCRdb ran MiXCR on the PCR reads. The repertoire holds over 200,000 distinct CDR3 sequences, with roughly a tenth as singletons. The source material was PBMCs, sampled before TCRalphabeta/CD19-depleted stem cell transplant. The sequence was collected from a child younger than two with acute myeloid leukemia, due to receive a stem cell transplant. This chain uses TRBV7-2 with TRBJ2-5; unclear D gene. The CDR3 nucleotides read TGTGCCAGCAGCTTCCCCCGGACCATCGGAGAGACCCAGTACTTC. As protein: CASSFPRTIGETQYF.